The clone carrying this T cell receptor (beta chain) appeared many times. What it binds is unknown. This sample stems from a study of T cells in Graves' hyperthyroidism and ophthalmopathy. Study as a whole: Blood was drawn when the patient was first diagnosed and still untreated. Study findings and constraints: Model predictions of ophthalmopathy came a median around 6.5 months before onset. From stable hyperthyroidism, ophthalmopathy was set apart by a 13 V-J model. Also found in blood were most expanded thyroid clonotypes above 0.001.

Germline lookup yields CDR1 SNHLY and CDR2 FYNNEI. V was shortened by 6 bases and J by 6 bases, with 12 bases between the two germline ends. This CDR3 comprises 14 residues. Regions amplified from RNA transcripts were the TCR beta CDR3 regions. TCR CDR3 underwent first-round RT-PCR with the HTBI primer set. One entry per CDR3 protein results from TCRdb running MiXCR on the multiplex PCR reads. The sample yields fewer than 600,000 distinct CDR3 sequences, 14% seen once. This chain uses TRBV2 with TRBJ1-6; D might be TRBD1 (5 bases). This sequence originates from a woman aged 40 to 50 with Graves' hyperthyroidism. Sequencing was done on a sample of blood. CDR3 nucleotides: TGTGCCAGCAGCGCAGGGACTGCTAATTCACCCCTCCACTTT. Translation: CASSAGTANSPLHF.